This record covers a single T cell receptor beta chain. The data were obtained in a study of blood T cell repertoires in COVID-19. Germline values: CDR1 SGHNT, CDR2 YYREEE (reference sequence). This CDR3 spans 14 amino acids. Trimming at V came to 1 base and at J to 4 bases, leaving 5 bases not matched to a gene. Sequencing used immunoSEQ multiplex PCR; TCRdb keeps in-frame clones, though not all of them. This sample has approximately 470,000 clones; approximately 86% occur once, and the top ten carry approximately 0.7%. Across 24 US areas, participants ranged in age from about 18 to 90 years. Sequenced sample: PBMCs or T cells enriched from blood (not recorded which). The TCR comes from a woman younger than 30 who had recovered from COVID-19. The chain couples TRBV5-4 to TRBJ2-7; 7 bases map to TRBD1. The CDR3 nucleotides read TGTGCCAGCAGCTTGAGCACAGGGGATTACGAGCAGTACTTC. Encoded protein: CASSLSTGDYEQYF. Combining the CDR3 with reference TRBV5-4 and TRBJ2-7 gives the whole variable domain ETGVTQSPTHLIKTRGQQVTLRCSSQSGHNTVSWYQQALGQGPQFIFQYYREEENGRGNFPPRFSGLQFPNYSSELNVNALELDDSALYLCASSLSTGDYEQYFGPGTRLTVT.